The entry below describes one TCR beta chain. TCRdb keeps only in-frame clones here, not all; method: immunoSEQ multiplex PCR. This repertoire shows some 460,000 clones, roughly 87% found once; its top ten account for about 0.65%. The germline V gene has CDR1 MGHRA and CDR2 YSYEKL. The CDR3 length is 16 residues. The V end lost 0 bases, the J end lost 4 bases, and 15 bases lay between the germline ends. This sample was taken from a study of blood T cell repertoires in COVID-19. J is TRBJ1-1 and V is TRBV4-1; possible D gene TRBD1, 5 bases. The sample was PBMCs or T cells enriched from blood (not recorded which). The receptor was derived from a woman younger than 30 who had recovered from COVID-19. In nucleotides, the CDR3 is TGCGCCAGCAGCCAAGATTTGGCCAGGGTGGGCACTGAAGCTTTCTTT. Translation gives CASSQDLARVGTEAFF.